A selection of T cell receptor beta chains follows, all from one sample in a study of post-analysis software for immune sequencing data. TCRdb itself ran the PCR reads through MiXCR, one entry per CDR3 protein. The sample has 450,000 to 700,000 distinct CDR3 sequences, roughly 45% seen once; the top ten hold around 1.7%. The sample consisted of blood. Receptors originate from a girl aged 5-17 years with multiple sclerosis. CDR3s include the opening cysteine and the closing phenylalanine or tryptophan. A D gene is named only where the DNA matches it firmly. Only part of the rows carry a size: once, few, many, or a class if the clone is expanded.

>TRBJ2-1|.|.|TRBV10-3
CAIKSPGEDEQFF
TGTGCCATCAAGTCCCCGGGTGAGGATGAGCAGTTCTTC
>TRBJ2-1|.|few|TRBV12-3/TRBV12-4
CASNQRYNEQFF
TGTGCCAGCAATCAAAGGTACAATGAGCAGTTCTTC
>TRBJ1-1|.|.|TRBV7-9
CASSFTGWNTEAFF
TGTGCCAGCAGCTTTACAGGGTGGAACACTGAAGCTTTCTTT
>TRBJ2-7|TRBD2|many|TRBV6-5
CASSYSGGSYEQYF
TGTGCCAGCAGTTACTCGGGCGGGAGCTACGAGCAGTACTTC
>TRBJ1-2|TRBD1|.|TRBV12-3/TRBV12-4
CASSFGTGFGGYTF
TGTGCCAGCAGTTTCGGGACAGGGTTTGGCGGCTACACCTTC
>TRBJ1-2|TRBD1|.|TRBV6-1
CASSEPGQGPHYGYTF
TGTGCCAGCAGTGAACCGGGACAGGGACCTCACTATGGCTACACCTTC
>TRBJ2-1|TRBD2|.|TRBV7-3
CASSRSSLEAGGPWNEQFF
TGTGCCAGCAGCCGTTCGAGTTTGGAAGCGGGGGGGCCTTGGAATGAGCAGTTCTTC
>TRBJ2-7|.|.|TRBV5-6
CASSRPPPYEQYF
TGTGCCAGCAGCCGCCCCCCACCCTACGAGCAGTACTTC
>TRBJ2-7|.|.|TRBV5-1
CASSPQGGEQYF
TGCGCCAGCAGCCCGCAGGGGGGCGAGCAGTACTTC
>TRBJ1-2|.|.|TRBV5-1
CASSPNPGVSNYGYTF
TGCGCCAGCAGCCCTAACCCCGGGGTTTCGAACTATGGCTACACCTTC
>TRBJ2-5|.|.|TRBV12-3/TRBV12-4
CASSPRTWETQYF
TGTGCCAGCAGTCCACGGACCTGGGAGACCCAGTACTTC
>TRBJ2-1|.|.|TRBV5-1
CASSSLAGNNEQFF
TGCGCCAGCAGCTCTCTGGCAGGGAACAATGAGCAGTTCTTC
>TRBJ1-6|TRBD1|.|TRBV12-3/TRBV12-4
CASPRVDRTYYNSPLHF
TGTGCCAGTCCCAGAGTGGACAGGACATACTATAATTCACCCCTCCACTTT
>TRBJ1-1|.|.|TRBV14
CASSQDPLGQSREAFF
TGTGCCAGCAGCCAAGATCCATTAGGTCAGAGTCGTGAAGCTTTCTTT
>TRBJ2-7|.|.|TRBV5-1
CASSLSNIAHEQYF
TGCGCCAGCAGCTTGTCAAACATAGCCCACGAGCAGTACTTC
>TRBJ2-7|TRBD1|many|TRBV5-1
CASSLGGTASYEQYF
TGCGCCAGCAGCTTGGGAGGGACAGCTTCCTACGAGCAGTACTTC
>TRBJ1-5|.|.|TRBV20-1
CSARAPSSRQPQHF
TGCAGTGCTAGAGCCCCGTCGTCAAGGCAGCCCCAGCATTTT
>TRBJ2-5|.|many|TRBV20-1
CSARVGSGTETQYF
TGCAGTGCTAGAGTGGGGTCAGGGACCGAGACCCAGTACTTC
>TRBJ2-7|TRBD1|.|TRBV29-1
CGVRQGSSYEQYF
TGCGGCGTTCGACAGGGTAGCTCGTACGAGCAGTACTTC
>TRBJ2-1|TRBD1|.|TRBV10-3
CATVGQGYNEQFF
TGTGCCACCGTAGGACAGGGCTACAATGAGCAGTTCTTC
>TRBJ2-7|.|.|TRBV6-5
CASSPMFADSSYEQYF
TGTGCCAGCAGCCCTATGTTCGCAGACAGCTCCTACGAGCAGTACTTC
>TRBJ2-1|TRBD2|.|TRBV5-1
CASRGTSGINEQFF
TGCGCCAGCAGGGGGACTAGCGGGATCAATGAGCAGTTCTTC
>TRBJ2-1|TRBD2|few|TRBV11-1
CASSYLGGEYNEQFF
TGTGCCAGCAGTTATCTGGGGGGGGAGTACAATGAGCAGTTCTTC
>TRBJ2-7|TRBD1|few|TRBV25-1
CASSDRGRTPDFGYEQYF
TGTGCCAGCAGTGATAGGGGGCGAACCCCTGATTTTGGCTACGAGCAGTACTTC
>TRBJ2-4|TRBD1|.|TRBV12-3/TRBV12-4
CASSSLDRGGNIQYF
TGTGCCAGCAGTTCGCTGGACAGGGGTGGAAACATTCAGTACTTC
>TRBJ2-7|.|.|TRBV4-1
CASSQQTYDEQYF
TGCGCCAGCAGCCAGCAAACCTACGACGAGCAGTACTTC
>TRBJ2-3|TRBD2|.|TRBV12-3/TRBV12-4
CASSLPGGRTDTQYF
TGTGCCAGCAGTTTACCGGGAGGGCGCACAGATACGCAGTATTTT
>TRBJ2-3|TRBD2|few|TRBV6-4
CASSDEAGSDTQYF
TGTGCCAGCAGTGACGAAGCGGGGTCAGATACGCAGTATTTT
>TRBJ1-5|.|.|TRBV7-2
CASSSPGGNQPQHF
TGTGCCAGCAGCTCCCCAGGGGGCAATCAGCCCCAGCATTTT
>TRBJ2-1|TRBD2|.|TRBV4-1
CASSQEGTSGASSYNEQFF
TGCGCCAGCAGCCAAGAAGGGACTAGCGGGGCTAGCTCCTACAATGAGCAGTTCTTC
>TRBJ2-1|.|.|TRBV6-6
CASGGQEPDEQFF
TGTGCCAGCGGGGGGCAGGAACCAGATGAGCAGTTCTTC
>TRBJ2-5|.|.|TRBV5-1
CASSPLGAPQETQYF
TGCGCCAGCAGCCCGTTGGGGGCCCCCCAAGAGACCCAGTACTTC
>TRBJ2-7|.|.|TRBV3-1
CASSQDVSSYEQYF
TGTGCCAGCAGCCAAGATGTTAGCTCCTACGAGCAGTACTTC
>TRBJ1-2|.|.|TRBV4-1
CASRSPTRLRYGYTF
TGCGCCAGCCGGTCACCTACACGGTTACGCTATGGCTACACCTTC
>TRBJ2-1|.|few|TRBV29-1
CSVARDHNEQFF
TGCAGCGTTGCCCGGGACCACAATGAGCAGTTCTTC
>TRBJ1-2|.|.|TRBV27
CASSPLDGRRDYGYTF
TGTGCCAGCAGTCCTCTGGACGGGAGGAGGGACTATGGCTACACCTTC
>TRBJ1-6|.|.|TRBV5-1
CASRLYNSPLHF
TGCGCCAGCAGGCTCTATAATTCACCCCTCCACTTT
>TRBJ2-1|TRBD2|.|TRBV20-1
CSEAGVGHEQFF
TGCAGTGAGGCGGGAGTTGGGCATGAGCAGTTCTTC
>TRBJ2-7|.|few|TRBV12-3/TRBV12-4
CASSFGSILPYEQYF
TGTGCCAGCAGTTTTGGGTCCATCCTACCCTACGAGCAGTACTTC
>TRBJ2-5|.|.|TRBV7-6
CASSLGSLLGNEQYF
TGTGCCAGCAGCTTAGGTTCCCTGTTGGGTAATGAGCAGTACTTC
>TRBJ2-1|.|.|TRBV5-1
CASSLGVWRRLYNEQFF
TGCGCCAGCAGCTTGGGTGTGTGGCGGCGCCTTTACAATGAGCAGTTCTTC